The sequence of this T cell receptor beta chain was determined in a study of cytomegalovirus exposure and HLA in healthy donors. Study-level findings and limits: Specificity of a few CMV-associated chains for CMV antigens was verified in vitro. Most TCR sequences proved rare, with some public TCRs found in many donors.

As to this clone: Its antigen is unknown.

Germline CDR1 reads SNHLY; CDR2 reads FYNNEI. The CDR3 has 16 amino acids. V lost 1 base to trimming and J lost 5 bases; unmatched junction nucleotides: 11. The PCR made use of 60 Vbeta and 13 Jbeta primers. Libraries were prepared by immunoSEQ multiplex PCR; TCRdb keeps only in-frame clonotypes and omits some of them. The sample lists approximately 100,000 clones, around three quarters occurring once. The chain joins TRBV2 to TRBJ2-7, with 7 bases fitting TRBD2. The clonotype originates from a boy between 10 and 17 years old in good health and CMV-seronegative. Sequencing input: PBMCs. The chain's CDR3 is CASSEVGGGLEDEQYF. CDR3 in DNA: TGTGCCAGCAGTGAAGTTGGGGGGGGATTAGAGGACGAGCAGTACTTC. Full variable domain (outside the CDR3, taken from reference TRBV2 and TRBJ2-7): EPEVTQTPSHQVTQMGQEVILRCVPISNHLYFYWYRQILGQKVEFLVSFYNNEISEKSEIFDDQFSVERPDGSNFTLKIRSTKLEDSAMYFCASSEVGGGLEDEQYFGPGTRLTVT.